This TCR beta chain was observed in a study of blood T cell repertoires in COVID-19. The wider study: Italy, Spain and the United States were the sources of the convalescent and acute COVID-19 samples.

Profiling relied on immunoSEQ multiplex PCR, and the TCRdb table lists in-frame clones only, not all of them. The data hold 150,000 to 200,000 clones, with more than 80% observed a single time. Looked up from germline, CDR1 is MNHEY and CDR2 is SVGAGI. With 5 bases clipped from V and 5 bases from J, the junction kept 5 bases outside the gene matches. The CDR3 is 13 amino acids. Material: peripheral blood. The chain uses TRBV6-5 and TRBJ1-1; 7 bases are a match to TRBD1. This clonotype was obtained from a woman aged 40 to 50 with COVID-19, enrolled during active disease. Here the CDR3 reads CASSPGGRTEAFF. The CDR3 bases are TGTGCCAGCAGTCCAGGGGGAAGAACTGAAGCTTTCTTT.